The clone carrying this TCR beta chain was found many times. The TCRbeta library was prepared with unique molecular identifiers. TCRdb called the PCR reads again in MiXCR, with one record for every CDR3 protein. The table records 250,000 to 300,000 distinct CDR3 sequences, approximately 9.6% of them present only once. The entry originates in a study of T-cell reconstitution after alpha-beta-depleted transplantation in children. The length of the CDR3 is 13 residues. CDR1 SGHNT and CDR2 YYREEE come from the germline V gene (reference sequence). V was pared by 6 bases and J by 1 base, with 10 bases between.

The source is a human donor who donated a stem cell graft to a child with SCID. Sequencing used PBMCs from the stem cell graft donor, obtained from the stem cell graft. This sequence joins TRBV5-4 and TRBJ1-1; D uncertain. CDR3: CASTLDTNTEAFF. In nucleotides, the CDR3 is TGTGCCAGCACCCTCGACACGAACACTGAAGCTTTCTTT. Filled out from reference TRBV5-4 and TRBJ1-1, the complete variable domain reads ETGVTQSPTHLIKTRGQQVTLRCSSQSGHNTVSWYQQALGQGPQFIFQYYREEENGRGNFPPRFSGLQFPNYSSELNVNALELDDSALYLCASTLDTNTEAFFGQGTRLTVV.